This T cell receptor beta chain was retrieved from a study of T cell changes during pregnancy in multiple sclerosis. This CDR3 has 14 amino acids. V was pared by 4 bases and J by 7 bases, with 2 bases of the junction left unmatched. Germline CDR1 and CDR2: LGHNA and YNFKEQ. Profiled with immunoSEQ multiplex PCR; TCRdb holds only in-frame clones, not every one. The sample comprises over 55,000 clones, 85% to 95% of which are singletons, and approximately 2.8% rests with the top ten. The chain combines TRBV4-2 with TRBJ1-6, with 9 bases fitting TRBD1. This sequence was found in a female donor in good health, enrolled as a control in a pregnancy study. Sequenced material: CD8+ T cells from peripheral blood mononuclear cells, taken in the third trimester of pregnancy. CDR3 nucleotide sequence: TGTGCCAGCAGCCGGGACAGGGAGAATTCACCCCTCCACTTT. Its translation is CASSRDRENSPLHF.